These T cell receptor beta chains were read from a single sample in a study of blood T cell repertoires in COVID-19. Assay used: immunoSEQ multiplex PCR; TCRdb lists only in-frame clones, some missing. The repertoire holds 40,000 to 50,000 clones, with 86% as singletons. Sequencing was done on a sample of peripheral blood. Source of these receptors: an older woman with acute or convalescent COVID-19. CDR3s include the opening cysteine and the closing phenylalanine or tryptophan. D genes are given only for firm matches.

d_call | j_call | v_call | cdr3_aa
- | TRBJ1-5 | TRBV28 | CASSFGGRGAYNQPQHF
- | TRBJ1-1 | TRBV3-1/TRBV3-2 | CASSPSAGNTEAFF
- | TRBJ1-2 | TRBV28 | CASSFEARNYGYTF
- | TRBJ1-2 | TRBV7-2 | CASSQLPSSGGVGYGYTF
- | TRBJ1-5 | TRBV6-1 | CASSEGGGPQPQHF
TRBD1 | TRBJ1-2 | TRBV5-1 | CASSLEGQGYGYTF
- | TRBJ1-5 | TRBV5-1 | CASSLDGDNSNQPQHF
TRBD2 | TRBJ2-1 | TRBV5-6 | CASTGTSGRSYNEQFF
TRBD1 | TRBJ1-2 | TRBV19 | CASSPRAGGYGYTF
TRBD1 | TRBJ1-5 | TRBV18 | CASSPGEGAGQPQHF
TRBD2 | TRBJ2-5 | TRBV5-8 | CASSPGLAGGVQETQYF
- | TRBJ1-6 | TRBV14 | CASSQDAGTRISPLHF
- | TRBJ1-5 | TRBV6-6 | CASSSGNSNQPQHF
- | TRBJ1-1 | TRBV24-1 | CATSGGGNTEAFF
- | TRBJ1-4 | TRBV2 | CASSAQIVRGEKLFF
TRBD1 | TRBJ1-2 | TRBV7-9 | CASSPGTGSGYTF
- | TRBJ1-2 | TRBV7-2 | CASSPSAVQTANYGYTF
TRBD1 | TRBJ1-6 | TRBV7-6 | CASSLGQGNNSPLHF
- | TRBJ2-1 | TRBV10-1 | CASSADKHNEQFF
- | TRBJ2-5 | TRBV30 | CAWSVLAGETQYF
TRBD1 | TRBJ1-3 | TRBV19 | CASSISGGYGNTIYF
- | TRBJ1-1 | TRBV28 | CASTRDLNTEAFF
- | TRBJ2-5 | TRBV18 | CASSPTAPPQETQYF
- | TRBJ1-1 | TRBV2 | CASKRNTEAFF
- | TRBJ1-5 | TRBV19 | CASSIEGMGHQPQHF
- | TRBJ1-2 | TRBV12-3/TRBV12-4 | CASSTRGAYGYTF
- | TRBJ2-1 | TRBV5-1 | CASSPKMSSYNEQFF
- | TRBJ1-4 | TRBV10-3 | CAISERSLATNEKLFF
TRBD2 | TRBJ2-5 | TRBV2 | CASSLGLAGASETQYF
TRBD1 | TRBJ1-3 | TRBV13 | CASSHSGGRRGNTIYF
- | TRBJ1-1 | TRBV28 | CASSLSGLNTEAFF
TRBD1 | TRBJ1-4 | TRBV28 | CASRSDRVGEKLFF
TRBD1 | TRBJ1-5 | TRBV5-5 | CASSRTGVGSNQPQHF
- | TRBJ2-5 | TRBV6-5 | CASKFGSVETQYF
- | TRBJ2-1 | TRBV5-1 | CASSLGGAFYNEQFF
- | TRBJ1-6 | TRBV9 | CASSVDGGKNSPLHF
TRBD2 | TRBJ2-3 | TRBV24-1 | CATSGLAANTQYF
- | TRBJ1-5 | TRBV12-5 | CASGPGGYQPQHF
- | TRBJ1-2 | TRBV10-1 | CASSIQDYGYTF
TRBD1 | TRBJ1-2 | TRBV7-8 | CASSLAGTASSYTF
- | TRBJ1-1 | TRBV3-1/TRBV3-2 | CASSQGGPNTEAFF